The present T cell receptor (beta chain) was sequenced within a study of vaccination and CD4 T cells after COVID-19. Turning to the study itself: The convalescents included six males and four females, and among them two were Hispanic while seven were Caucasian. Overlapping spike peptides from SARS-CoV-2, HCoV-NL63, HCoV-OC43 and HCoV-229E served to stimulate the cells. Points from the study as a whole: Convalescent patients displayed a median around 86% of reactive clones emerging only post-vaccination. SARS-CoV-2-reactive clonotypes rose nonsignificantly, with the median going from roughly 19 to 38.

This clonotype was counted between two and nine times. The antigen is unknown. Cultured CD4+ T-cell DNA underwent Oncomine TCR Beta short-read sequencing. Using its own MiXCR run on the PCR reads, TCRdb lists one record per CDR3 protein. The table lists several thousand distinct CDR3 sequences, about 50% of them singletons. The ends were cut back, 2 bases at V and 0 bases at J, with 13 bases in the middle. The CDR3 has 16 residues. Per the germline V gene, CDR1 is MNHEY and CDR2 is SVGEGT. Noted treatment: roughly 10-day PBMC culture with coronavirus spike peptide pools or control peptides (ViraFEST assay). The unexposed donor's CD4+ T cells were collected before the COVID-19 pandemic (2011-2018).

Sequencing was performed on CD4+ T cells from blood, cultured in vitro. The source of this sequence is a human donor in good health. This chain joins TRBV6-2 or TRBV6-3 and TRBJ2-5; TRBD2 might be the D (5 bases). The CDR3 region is CASSYTYGDHQETQYF. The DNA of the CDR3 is TGTGCCAGCAGTTACACTTACGGGGATCACCAAGAGACCCAGTACTTC.